Shown below are 8 T cell receptor beta chains from a single sample sequenced in a study of cytomegalovirus exposure and HLA in healthy donors. Both 60 Vbeta primers and 13 Jbeta primers went into the PCR. Assay: immunoSEQ multiplex PCR; the TCRdb copy retains only in-frame clones and omits some. This repertoire shows just under 150,000 clones, roughly 80% found once; its top ten account for 2.9%. Sequenced: PBMCs. These TCRs come from a woman in her 30s in good health and CMV-seronegative.

The rearrangement uses TRBV5-1 and TRBJ2-2; TRBD2 aligns across 7 bases. The germline V gene encodes CDR1 SGHRS and CDR2 YFSETQ. The CDR3 sequence is 14 residues long. The trim removed 5 bases at V and 3 bases at J, leaving 4 bases unmatched. CDR3 in DNA: TGCGCCAGCAGGCTAGCGGCTGACACCGGGGAGCTGTTTTTT. It codes for CASRLAADTGELFF.

This clone was observed a handful of times. The V and J genes are TRBV6-5 and TRBJ2-7; TRBD2 matches at 12 bases. J gave up 1 base and V 4 bases, and 5 bases lay outside the gene matches. The V gene's germline CDR1 is MNHEY and CDR2 SVGAGI. The CDR3 consists of 16 residues. In DNA, the CDR3 is TGTGCCAGCAGTTCTGGGGGGACTAGCGGGTCCTACGAGCAGTACTTC. Translation gives CASSSGGTSGSYEQYF.

This clone was found a few times. V is TRBV5-1 and J is TRBJ1-2; 7 bases match TRBD1. The CDR3 totals 16 residues. The V and J ends lost 2 bases and 0 bases, in that order; junction bases with no gene match: 7. CDR1 and CDR2 from the germline V gene are SGHRS and YFSETQ. The CDR3 region is CASSLRTGTSNYGYTF. In nucleotides, the CDR3 is TGCGCCAGCAGCTTAAGGACAGGAACCTCTAACTATGGCTACACCTTC.

As to this clone: This sample includes further DNA sequences coding for the same CDR3. This chain uses TRBV7-2 with TRBJ1-1; 9 bases match TRBD1. The CDR3 is 13 amino acids. The germline V gene has CDR1 SGHTA and CDR2 FQGNSA. V lost 3 bases and J lost 5; bases outside the gene matches: 1. The CDR3 loop reads CASSFDRGTEAFF. DNA of the CDR3: TGTGCCAGCAGCTTCGACAGGGGGACTGAAGCTTTCTTT.

This sequence joins TRBV18 and TRBJ1-3, with D maybe TRBD1 (5 bases). This CDR3 spans 16 amino acids. Germline CDR1 is KGHSH and CDR2 is LQKENI. The V gene lost 4 bases and the J gene lost 0 bases, with 13 bases spanning the gap. As DNA, the CDR3 is TGTGCCAGCTCACAGGAGGGGATCCGCTCTGGAAACACCATATATTTT. Residues: CASSQEGIRSGNTIYF.

As for this clone: A read error may produce the germline difference seen at one junction end. V and J are TRBV20-1 and TRBJ1-2; D uncertain. CDR1 is DFQATT, CDR2 SNEGSKA, per germline (reference sequence). The CDR3 totals 10 residues. The CDR3 loop is CSARSDRDAF. CDR3 bases: TGCAGTGCTAGATCCGACCGGGATGCCTTC.

V and J are TRBV27 and TRBJ1-1, with D perhaps matching TRBD1 (5 bases). Germline lookup yields CDR1 MNHEY and CDR2 SMNVEV (reference sequence). Trimming cost V 3 bases and J 2 bases, with 7 bases left between them. The CDR3 runs 13 residues. CDR3 region: CASSFQGNTEAFF. The DNA for the CDR3 is TGTGCCAGCAGTTTTCAGGGAAACACTGAAGCTTTCTTT.

The V call is TRBV5-5, the J call TRBJ1-2; 8 bases match TRBD1. Germline V gene data show CDR1 as SGHKS and CDR2 as YYEKEE (reference sequence). With V trimmed by 4 bases and J by 4 bases, 3 bases remained unmatched. The CDR3 is 13 residues long. CDR3 nucleotide sequence: TGTGCCAGCAGCGGGACAGGCACCTATGGCTACACCTTC. Its protein product is CASSGTGTYGYTF. Variable domain in full (rest from reference TRBV5-5 and TRBJ1-2): DAGVTQSPTHLIKTRGQQVTLRCSPISGHKSVSWYQQVLGQGPQFIFQYYEKEERGRGNFPDRFSARQFPNYSSELNVNALLLGDSALYLCASSGTGTYGYTFGSGTRLTVV.